These 28 T cell receptor beta chains originate from one sample sequenced in a study of blood T cells in healthy people across ages. For the second PCR, which ran for roughly 6 to 12 cycles, a sample-barcoded 5' primer and a J-beta primer mix were used. One entry per CDR3 protein, called by TCRdb with MiXCR from the 5' RACE reads. The top ten clones hold 25% to 35% of a sample with about 830,000 distinct CDR3 sequences, around 62% of them seen once. Sequencing used blood. The receptors derive from a man in his thirties or forties in good health.

This clonotype was found many times. The gene calls are TRBV20-1 and TRBJ1-6; 7 bases map to TRBD1. Germline V lookup: CDR1 DFQATT, CDR2 SNEGSKA (reference sequence). CDR3 length equals 17 residues. Trimming cost V 0 bases and J 0 bases; bases outside gene matches: 5. The CDR3 sequence is CSARDIQGDSYNSPLHF. The CDR3 bases are TGCAGTGCTAGAGATATCCAGGGGGACTCCTATAATTCACCCCTCCACTTT.

CDR3: CASSLNPGSFDEKLFF. In DNA, the CDR3 is TGTGCCAGCAGTCTCAACCCAGGGAGTTTTGATGAAAAACTGTTTTTT. The rearrangement joins TRBV7-2 to TRBJ1-4; tentatively, D is TRBD1 (5 bases). Germline CDR1 reads SGHTA; CDR2 reads FQGNSA. The CDR3 sequence is 16 residues long. V was pared by 6 bases and J by 6 bases, with 20 bases between. Full variable domain (outside the CDR3, taken from reference TRBV7-2 and TRBJ1-4): GAGVSQSPSNKVTEKGKDVELRCDPISGHTALYWYRQSLGQGLEFLIYFQGNSAPDKSGLPSDRFSAERTGGSVSTLTIQRTQQEDSAVYLCASSLNPGSFDEKLFFGSGTQLSVL.

The chain uses TRBV27 and TRBJ2-5; unclear D gene. This CDR3 region has 13 residues. V was pared by 5 bases and J by 5 bases, with 12 bases between. Germline loops: CDR1 MNHEY, CDR2 SMNVEV (reference sequence). The chain's CDR3 is CASSPELRETQYF. In DNA, the CDR3 is TGTGCCAGCAGTCCAGAGTTGCGGGAGACCCAGTACTTC.

CDR3 amino acids: CAWMVHRNYGYTF. The CDR3 DNA sequence: TGTGCCTGGATGGTTCACAGAAACTATGGCTACACCTTC. The chain has TRBV30 and TRBJ1-2; D unresolved. The germline CDR1 and CDR2 sequences are GTSNPN and SVGIG (reference sequence). This CDR3 comprises 13 residues. V was shortened by 4 bases and J by 2 bases, with 11 bases between the two germline ends.

This chain joins TRBV6-1 and TRBJ2-7, with D possibly TRBD1 on 5 matching bases. Between the trimmed V and J ends, which lost 4 bases and 4 bases, there was a span of 8 bases. The V gene's germline CDR1 is MNHNS and CDR2 SASEGT. The CDR3 length is 12 residues. The CDR3 coding sequence is TGTGCCAGCAGTGCGACAGAGTACGAGCAGTACTTC. It yields the protein CASSATEYEQYF.

This clonotype has a handful of counts. The chain employs TRBV5-5 and TRBJ2-1, with 11 bases that match TRBD2. The CDR3 runs 15 residues. The junction had 5 bases not matched to a gene; V was cut back by 0 bases and J by 9 bases. Germline V gene sequence: CDR1 SGHKS, CDR2 YYEKEE (reference sequence). CDR3 nucleotide sequence: TGTGCCAGCAGCTTGGAGGCTAGCGGGGGGTTTGAGCAGTTCTTC. Translated: CASSLEASGGFEQFF. The full variable domain, completed using reference TRBV5-5 and TRBJ2-1, is DAGVTQSPTHLIKTRGQQVTLRCSPISGHKSVSWYQQVLGQGPQFIFQYYEKEERGRGNFPDRFSARQFPNYSSELNVNALLLGDSALYLCASSLEASGGFEQFFGPGTRLTVL.

The V and J genes are TRBV6-5 and TRBJ1-5; D unclear. Trimming shortened V by 5 bases and J by 8 bases, and 13 bases separated the two germline ends. The CDR3 has 13 amino acids. The germline CDR1 and CDR2 sequences are MNHEY and SVGAGI. The CDR3 sequence: CASSTDVDKPQHF. In DNA, the CDR3 is TGTGCCAGCAGTACGGACGTCGACAAGCCCCAGCATTTT.

The chain has TRBV6-5 and TRBJ2-1; 7 positions agree with TRBD1. The germline gives CDR1 MNHEY, CDR2 SVGAGI. Unmatched junction bases numbered 7, after V lost 2 bases and J lost 9 bases. The CDR3 has 14 amino acids. The CDR3 nucleotides read TGTGCCAGCAGTTACGGCACAGGGGTGGGTGAGCAGTTCTTC. Residues: CASSYGTGVGEQFF.

This clonotype was found many times. The gene calls are TRBV4-3 and TRBJ2-1; 7 nucleotides line up with TRBD1. The CDR3 loop spans 15 amino acids. J gave up 1 base and V 1 base, and 1 base lay outside the gene matches. CDR1 is LGHNA, CDR2 YSLEER, per germline. The chain's CDR3 is CASSQGQGSYNEQFF. CDR3 bases: TGCGCCAGCAGCCAAGGACAGGGTTCCTACAATGAGCAGTTCTTC.

V is TRBV4-2 and J is TRBJ2-5; 11 bases map to TRBD2. The V gene's germline CDR1 is LGHNA and CDR2 YNFKEQ. The V segment lost 0 bases and the J segment 2 bases; nucleotides outside the gene matches: 11. This CDR3 is built from 19 residues. CDR3 in amino acids: CASSQDPPNLAGGQETQYF. The CDR3 DNA reads as TGTGCCAGCAGCCAAGATCCCCCAAACCTAGCGGGGGGTCAAGAGACCCAGTACTTC.

This chain links TRBV29-1 with TRBJ1-1; D might be TRBD1 (5 bases). Per germline, CDR1 SQVTM and CDR2 ANQGSEA. This CDR3 has 12 amino acids. V was trimmed by 4 bases and J by 1 base, leaving 7 bases between them. The chain's CDR3 is CSVGGGNTEAFF. DNA of the CDR3: TGCAGCGTTGGCGGGGGGAACACTGAAGCTTTCTTT.

This clonotype has more than one count but fewer than ten. This sequence joins TRBV28 and TRBJ2-7, with D possibly matching TRBD2 (6 bases). With 2 bases removed from V and 2 bases from J, the gap between germline ends came to 16 bases. The CDR3 has 16 amino acids. Germline assignment: CDR1 MDHEN and CDR2 SYDVKM. The CDR3 region is CASSLVYGTPTYEQYF. The CDR3 DNA reads as TGTGCCAGCAGTTTAGTGTATGGGACTCCTACCTACGAGCAGTACTTC. Combining the CDR3 with reference TRBV28 and TRBJ2-7 gives the whole variable domain DVKVTQSSRYLVKRTGEKVFLECVQDMDHENMFWYRQDPGLGLRLIYFSYDVKMKEKGDIPEGYSVSREKKERFSLILESASTNQTSMYLCASSLVYGTPTYEQYFGPGTRLTVT.

The chain combines TRBV12-5 with TRBJ2-3, with D hard to call. This CDR3 region has 11 residues. The germline gives CDR1 LGHNT, CDR2 FRNRAP. With 6 bases removed from V and 5 bases from J, the gap between germline ends came to 6 bases. This CDR3 is CASGHGDTQYF. The CDR3 nucleotides are TGTGCTAGTGGCCACGGAGATACGCAGTATTTT.

This chain links TRBV5-6 with TRBJ1-4, with D possibly being TRBD1 (6 bases). Trimming cost V 0 bases and J 0 bases, with 9 bases left between them. Germline CDR1 reads SGHDT; CDR2 reads YYEEEE. This CDR3 is built from 16 residues. The CDR3 sequence: CASSLANRATNEKLFF. The CDR3 DNA reads TGTGCCAGCAGCTTGGCGAACAGGGCAACTAATGAAAAACTGTTTTTT.

The chain joins TRBV30 to TRBJ2-1; 7 bases fit TRBD2. CDR1 is GTSNPN and CDR2 is SVGIG in the germline V gene (reference sequence). With 2 bases clipped from V and 4 bases from J, the junction kept 5 bases outside the gene matches. This CDR3 contains 14 residues. The CDR3 sequence is CAWSLGGVYNEQFF. In DNA form, the CDR3 reads TGTGCCTGGAGTTTGGGGGGGGTGTACAATGAGCAGTTCTTC.

A single count supports this clonotype. This chain joins TRBV2 and TRBJ2-6; D gene ambiguous. V was shortened by 3 bases and J by 1 base, with 4 bases between the two germline ends. CDR1 and CDR2 (germline): SNHLY, FYNNEI. The CDR3 contains 14 residues. The DNA for the CDR3 is TGTGCCAGCAGTGAGGAATCTGGGGCCAACGTCCTGACTTTC. It yields the protein CASSEESGANVLTF.

The chain couples TRBV15 to TRBJ1-4, with a tentative D call TRBD1 (6 bases). The CDR3 spans 15 residues. With 4 bases removed from V and 8 bases from J, the gap between germline ends came to 17 bases. Germline-derived CDR1 and CDR2 are LNHNV and YYDKDF (reference sequence). The CDR3 spells CATSTLRDIEEKLFF. In DNA, the CDR3 is TGTGCCACCAGCACCCTCCGGGACATAGAGGAAAAACTGTTTTTT. Variable domain in full (rest from reference TRBV15 and TRBJ1-4): DAMVIQNPRYQVTQFGKPVTLSCSQTLNHNVMYWYQQKSSQAPKLLFHYYDKDFNNEADTPDNFQSRRPNTSFCFLDIRSPGLGDTAMYLCATSTLRDIEEKLFFGSGTQLSVL.

The chain uses TRBV20-1 and TRBJ2-7; tentatively, D is TRBD1 (5 bases). Trimming took off 2 bases at V and 2 bases at J, with 13 bases between the two ends. The CDR3 contains 14 residues. Germline assignment: CDR1 DFQATT and CDR2 SNEGSKA (reference sequence). CDR3 in DNA: TGCAGTGCTAGAACAAGACAGTTCCCCTACGAGCAGTACTTC. It codes for CSARTRQFPYEQYF.

This clonotype appeared a few times. This rearrangement joins TRBV20-1 to TRBJ1-5; 9 nucleotides align to TRBD1. Germline assignment: CDR1 DFQATT and CDR2 SNEGSKA (reference sequence). This CDR3 comprises 13 residues. V was pared by 6 bases and J by 5 bases, with 5 bases of the junction left unmatched. Here the CDR3 DNA reads TGCAGTGCGAGGGGACAGGGACATCAGCCCCAGCATTTT. It is translated as CSARGQGHQPQHF.

The rearrangement joins TRBV20-1 to TRBJ1-2, with unresolved D. Germline V gene sequence: CDR1 DFQATT, CDR2 SNEGSKA (reference sequence). Trimming cost V 5 bases and J 8 bases, with 24 bases left between them. CDR3 length equals 15 residues. CDR3 DNA sequence: TGCAGTGCTCGTCCCGGGATAGGGTTACGGGAAGGCTACACCTTC. This translates into CSARPGIGLREGYTF.

The chain combines TRBV27 with TRBJ2-7; D remains ambiguous. The CDR3 totals 14 residues. Germline CDR1 MNHEY, CDR2 SMNVEV (reference sequence). Trimming took 4 bases from V and 2 from J, leaving 12 bases between them. The CDR3: CASSSPLRAYEQYF. The CDR3 DNA reads TGTGCCAGCAGTTCCCCTTTGAGAGCCTACGAGCAGTACTTC.

The chain has TRBV7-2 and TRBJ2-3, with TRBD2 matching 8 bases. This CDR3 has 16 amino acids. Looked up from germline, CDR1 is SGHTA and CDR2 is FQGNSA. The V and J ends lost 5 bases and 1 base, in that order; junction bases with no gene match: 8. For the CDR3, the DNA is TGTGCCAGCAGCCCAGGGGCGGGGGGACGCACAGATACGCAGTATTTT. It yields the protein CASSPGAGGRTDTQYF.

This clonotype came up a few times. J is TRBJ2-7 and V is TRBV28; TRBD2 agrees at 13 bases. Losses at the gene ends were 2 bases for V and 3 bases for J; bases not matched to a gene: 1. Germline V gene lookup returns CDR1 MDHEN and CDR2 SYDVKM. The CDR3 is made up of 15 amino acids. The CDR3 DNA follows: TGTGCCAGCAGTTTAAGACTAGCGGGGGGCTACGAGCAGTACTTC. Its translation is CASSLRLAGGYEQYF. Complete variable domain (other parts from reference TRBV28 and TRBJ2-7): DVKVTQSSRYLVKRTGEKVFLECVQDMDHENMFWYRQDPGLGLRLIYFSYDVKMKEKGDIPEGYSVSREKKERFSLILESASTNQTSMYLCASSLRLAGGYEQYFGPGTRLTVT.

This chain connects TRBV28 to TRBJ2-7; D gene unclear. The CDR3 runs 13 residues. Trimming pared 5 bases from V and 3 bases from J, leaving 11 bases between. The V gene's germline CDR1 is MDHEN and CDR2 SYDVKM. CDR3 sequence: CASSLPLGYEQYF. The DNA for the CDR3 is TGTGCCAGCAGTCTTCCCCTCGGCTACGAGCAGTACTTC.

V usage is TRBV29-1 and J usage is TRBJ1-2; 9 positions match TRBD1. Germline V lookup: CDR1 SQVTM, CDR2 ANQGSEA. The CDR3 is 13 residues long. The junction had 5 bases not matched to a gene; V was cut back by 6 bases and J by 3 bases. CDR3 coding DNA: TGCAGCGTCCGGACAGGGGTCGACTATGGCTACACCTTC. Translated: CSVRTGVDYGYTF.

V gene TRBV24-1 combines with J gene TRBJ2-5; 7 bases map to TRBD1. There are 15 residues in the CDR3. V lost 4 bases and J lost 5; bases outside the gene matches: 9. Germline V gives CDR1 KGHDR, CDR2 SFDVKD. The chain's CDR3 is CATSEPDRVGETQYF. CDR3 nucleotide sequence: TGTGCCACCAGTGAGCCCGACAGGGTGGGGGAGACCCAGTACTTC.

This clonotype has just a few counts. This sequence joins TRBV28 and TRBJ2-7; D is perhaps TRBD2 (6 bases). The CDR3 has 17 residues. CDR1 is MDHEN, CDR2 SYDVKM, per germline. Trimming stripped 3 bases from V and 4 bases from J, with 22 bases between. For the CDR3, the DNA is TGTGCCAGCAGTTTCCCCCTGAAGGAGGGGAAGAGATACGAGCAGTACTTC. It translates to CASSFPLKEGKRYEQYF. Supplemented by reference TRBV28 and TRBJ2-7, the full variable domain reads DVKVTQSSRYLVKRTGEKVFLECVQDMDHENMFWYRQDPGLGLRLIYFSYDVKMKEKGDIPEGYSVSREKKERFSLILESASTNQTSMYLCASSFPLKEGKRYEQYFGPGTRLTVT.

The rearrangement links TRBV6-5 to TRBJ2-4; no clear D gene. Per the germline V gene, CDR1 is MNHEY and CDR2 is SVGAGI. The CDR3 totals 12 residues. Between the trimmed V and J ends, which lost 4 bases and 3 bases, there was a span of 4 bases. The CDR3 DNA follows: TGTGCCAGCAGTTCGAACAAAAACATTCAGTACTTC. Translated: CASSSNKNIQYF.